This T cell receptor (beta chain) was retrieved from a study of cytomegalovirus exposure and HLA in healthy donors. Points from the study as a whole: One later analysis, an examination of the 120 validation repertoires, found that first-cohort TCR clusters tended to co-occur in them. Accounts indicate the classifier identified cytomegalovirus status with strong specificity and sensitivity. The study labeled 164 TCR beta chains cytomegalovirus-associated.

The repertoire was sequenced with immunoSEQ multiplex PCR; TCRdb's copy has only in-frame clones and lacks some. Among some 100,000 clones listed, 86% were seen once. The CDR3 consists of 13 residues. Germline CDR1 is MNHNY and CDR2 is SVGAGI (reference sequence). V was pared by 11 bases and J by 4 bases, with 14 bases between. In the case of this clone: Its antigen remains unidentified.

This receptor was identified in a man between 18 and 35 years old in good health and CMV-seronegative. The genes are TRBV6-6 and TRBJ2-2, with D possibly matching TRBD2 (8 bases). The sample consisted of PBMCs. In nucleotides, the CDR3 is TGTGCCGCCCGGGAGGGGGCCACCGGGGAGCTGTTTTTT. This sequence encodes CAAREGATGELFF.